This is a list of T cell receptor beta chains from one sample in a study of blood T cell repertoires in COVID-19. Assay: immunoSEQ multiplex PCR; the TCRdb copy retains only in-frame clones and omits some. The sample contains about 240,000 clones, about 85% of which appear only once. The specimen was peripheral blood. The source of these receptors is a man younger than 40 who had recovered from COVID-19. Each CDR3 is given with its conserved first and last residue. The D gene is left open where the match is weak. Size tells how often a clone was seen (once, few, many) or the class of an expanded clone, and some rows leave it out.

J gene,clone size,D gene,V gene,CDR3 DNA,CDR3 protein
TRBJ2-3,few,-,TRBV11-1,TGTGCCAGCAGCACGGGAAGGTACACAGATACGCAGTATTTT,CASSTGRYTDTQYF
TRBJ1-6,few,-,TRBV14,TGTGCCAGCAGCCCCCGATTCGGGGCACCCCTCCACTTT,CASSPRFGAPLHF
TRBJ2-3,-,TRBD1,TRBV19,TGTGCCAGTAGGGGGACAGGGGAATCAGATACGCAGTATTTT,CASRGTGESDTQYF
TRBJ1-3,-,-,TRBV2,TGTGCCAGCAGTGAATTGCTGGGGGGGGCTGGAAACACCATATATTTT,CASSELLGGAGNTIYF
TRBJ2-7,-,-,TRBV5-1,TGCGCCAGCAGCTTGGAGGCAGGGGCAAGTTACGAGCAGTACTTC,CASSLEAGASYEQYF
TRBJ2-1,once,-,TRBV6-6,TGTGCCAGCAGTCCCGGGTGGGGCGTCGACTACAATGAGCAGTTCTTC,CASSPGWGVDYNEQFF
TRBJ1-1,-,-,TRBV6-1,TGTGCCAGCAGTGAATCCGAGCCGAACACTGAAGCTTTCTTT,CASSESEPNTEAFF
TRBJ1-6,few,TRBD1,TRBV2,TGTGCCAGCACCGGACAGGGGGGATCACCCCTCCACTTT,CASTGQGGSPLHF
TRBJ1-1,-,-,TRBV2,TGTGCCAGCTTGGACAGCTTGAACACTGAAGCTTTCTTT,CASLDSLNTEAFF
TRBJ1-4,-,-,TRBV5-1,TGCGCCAGCAGCGACCAGGGGTTGGCTAATGAAAAACTGTTTTTT,CASSDQGLANEKLFF
TRBJ1-5,once,-,TRBV6-5,TGTGCCAGCGGGGGAGGGGGGAATCAGCCCCAGCATTTT,CASGGGGNQPQHF